The clone carrying this TCR beta chain was seen only once. The target antigen is unknown. V lost 1 base to trimming and J lost 6 bases; unmatched junction nucleotides: 12. Germline V CDR1 and CDR2: LNHDA, SQIVND (reference sequence). The CDR3 covers 17 residues. This sample is part of a study of T cell responses to AZD1222 COVID-19 vaccine. Some clones are missing from TCRdb's copy, which holds only in-frame ones; the method was immunoSEQ multiplex PCR. The top ten clones hold under 8% of a sample with more than 150,000 clones, 70% to 90% of them seen once. Study-level findings and limits: Females outnumbered males among donors, who were mostly white British; clonal diversity was possibly underestimated. Along spike, vaccine-associated CD4 TCRs were found throughout, with dominance at 160-218 and 743-854. Among those given AZD1222, only six were seropositive at baseline.

This specimen was peripheral blood, taken on day 0 of AZD1222 vaccination. This receptor was obtained from an adult in good health. The V and J genes are TRBV19 and TRBJ2-7; TRBD2 matches at 10 bases. The CDR3 DNA reads TGTGCCAGTAGTATAGCCCCGAGCGGGAGGGCCGGCGGCGAGCAGTACTTC. Encoded protein: CASSIAPSGRAGGEQYF.